These 27 T cell receptor beta chains came from one sample sequenced in a study of neurological immune-mediated disorders. Sample time point: longitudinal time-point 2. One entry per CDR3 protein, called by TCRdb with MiXCR from the 5' RACE reads. This table holds tens of thousands of distinct CDR3 sequences, 5.8% found once. The specimen was PBMCs. The source of these receptors is a woman aged 55-69 years with multiple sclerosis.

This clonotype showed up many times. This rearrangement joins TRBV6-5 to TRBJ2-1, with a possible D match to TRBD1 (7 bases). Germline values: CDR1 MNHEY, CDR2 SVGAGI. V lost 8 bases and J 6 bases, leaving 14 bases between the germline ends. There are 13 residues in the CDR3. CDR3 in amino acids: CASGRQGGNEQFF. Here the CDR3 DNA reads TGTGCCAGCGGTAGACAGGGAGGCAATGAGCAGTTCTTC.

This clonotype was detected ten times or more. The CDR3 here is CASLGHGYTF. CDR3 nucleotides: TGTGCCTCACTTGGGCACGGCTACACCTTC. The rearrangement joins TRBV6-6 to TRBJ1-2, with D unclear. The germline V gene encodes CDR1 MNHNY and CDR2 SVGAGI (reference sequence). The CDR3 spans 10 residues. The V end was cut by 11 bases, the J end by 8 bases, with 12 bases between.

The V call is TRBV6-1, the J call TRBJ1-2; D call uncertain. This CDR3 is built from 14 residues. The germline V and J ends were trimmed by 5 bases and 4 bases, with 14 bases remaining between them. CDR1 MNHNS and CDR2 SASEGT come from the germline V gene. The CDR3 loop reads CASSLDRFAYGYTF. DNA of the CDR3: TGTGCCAGCAGTTTAGACCGGTTTGCCTATGGCTACACCTTC.

This clonotype was picked up many times. The chain uses TRBV7-2 and TRBJ2-5, with TRBD2 identical over 10 bases. CDR1 is SGHTA and CDR2 is FQGNSA in the germline V gene. With V trimmed by 7 bases and J by 4 bases, 9 bases remained unmatched. The CDR3 extends over 15 amino acids. CDR3 loop: CASIKSGGAIETQYF. The CDR3 DNA is TGTGCCAGCATCAAAAGCGGGGGGGCCATAGAGACCCAGTACTTC.

This clonotype was detected many times. The chain is built from TRBV10-3 and TRBJ1-6; D remains ambiguous. Trimming removed 9 bases from V and 19 bases from J, with 13 bases in between. CDR1 is ENHRY, CDR2 SYGVKD, per germline. The CDR3 covers 9 residues. The CDR3 region is CAIRAWEHF. The CDR3 DNA is TGTGCCATTCGGGCATGGGAGCACTTT.

To note about this clonotype: A much larger clone sits a single nucleotide away, making a read error possible. The CDR3 end shows no conserved phenylalanine or tryptophan, and so a read error is likely. CDR3 in DNA: TGTGCCAGCAGCCAAGATCCCCCGGGACAGGGGTATCTAGGAGACACTGAAGCTTTCTAT. The encoded protein is CASSQDPPGQGYLGDTEAFY. The V gene is TRBV3-1, the J gene TRBJ1-1; 10 nucleotides match TRBD1. This CDR3 comprises 20 residues. Per germline, CDR1 LGHDT and CDR2 YNNKEL (reference sequence). V shed 0 bases and J 3 bases; nucleotides not matched to a gene: 16.

The chain carries TRBV10-3 and TRBJ2-2; maybe TRBD1 (6 bases). Germline assignment: CDR1 ENHRY and CDR2 SYGVKD. Trimming removed 4 bases from V and 0 bases from J, with 6 bases in between. CDR3 size: 14 residues. DNA for the CDR3: TGTGCCATCAGTGGGGGGCCGAACACCGGGGAGCTGTTTTTT. This gives the protein CAISGGPNTGELFF.

This clonotype appeared many times. The rearrangement links TRBV20-1 to TRBJ2-3; tentatively, D is TRBD2 (6 bases). CDR3 length: 16 residues. Between the trimmed V and J ends, which lost 2 bases and 2 bases, there was a span of 17 bases. Per germline, CDR1 DFQATT and CDR2 SNEGSKA (reference sequence). The DNA of the CDR3 is TGCAGTGCTAGACTTTCCGGACGGAGGGTCACAGATACGCAGTATTTT. Translated: CSARLSGRRVTDTQYF.

This clonotype was seen many times. The chain uses TRBV7-8 and TRBJ1-2; D may be TRBD1 (5 bases). V lost 3 bases and J 2 bases, leaving 19 bases between the germline ends. Germline values: CDR1 SGHVS, CDR2 FQNEAQ. The CDR3 sequence is 17 residues long. In nucleotides, the CDR3 is TGTGCCAGCAGCTTGGGGACCGCCCCCAGAATAAACTATGGCTACACCTTC. This codes for CASSLGTAPRINYGYTF.

There are many counts of this clonotype. The rearrangement links TRBV20-1 to TRBJ2-1; 14 positions agree with TRBD2. The CDR3 contains 19 residues. Germline lookup yields CDR1 DFQATT and CDR2 SNEGSKA (reference sequence). With V trimmed by 5 bases and J by 4 bases, 16 bases remained unmatched. The CDR3 reads CSALPIPTSGGAPYNEQFF. The CDR3 DNA reads TGCAGTGCTCTTCCCATACCGACTAGCGGGGGGGCTCCTTACAATGAGCAGTTCTTC.

Many counts were recorded for this clonotype. V and J are TRBV7-2 and TRBJ1-1; no clear D gene. V shed 5 bases and J shed 11 bases, with 15 bases lying between them. The germline CDR1 and CDR2 sequences are SGHTA and FQGNSA. This CDR3 region has 12 residues. CDR3 coding DNA: TGTGCCAGCAGCCCCGCGGGGATTGGGGCTTTCTTT. Its protein is CASSPAGIGAFF.

This clonotype was seen at least ten times. The gene calls are TRBV15 and TRBJ2-2; 7 bases map to TRBD1. Per germline, CDR1 LNHNV and CDR2 YYDKDF (reference sequence). The J segment lost 4 bases and the V segment lost 4 bases, leaving 9 bases of the junction unmatched. The CDR3 length is 16 residues. In DNA form, the CDR3 reads TGTGCCACCAGCAAAGGGACAGTCGTAGCCACCGGGGAGCTGTTTTTT. It yields the protein CATSKGTVVATGELFF.

This clonotype was seen more than once but under ten times. The J gene is TRBJ2-2, the V gene TRBV5-1; D not resolved. Per the germline V gene, CDR1 is SGHRS and CDR2 is YFSETQ. V lost 0 bases and J 0 bases, leaving 6 bases between the germline ends. The CDR3 loop spans 15 amino acids. The CDR3 bases are TGCGCCAGCAGCTTGGAGTTAGCGAACACCGGGGAGCTGTTTTTT. Translating gives CASSLELANTGELFF.

This clonotype was observed at least ten times. The rearrangement uses TRBV7-6 and TRBJ2-7; D might be TRBD1 (6 bases). Germline CDR1 SGHVS, CDR2 FNYEAQ. V lost 1 base to trimming and J lost 3 bases, with 13 bases between them. CDR3 size: 15 residues. The CDR3 loop reads CASSLVSQGDYEQYF. CDR3 DNA: TGTGCCAGCAGCTTAGTATCACAGGGTGACTACGAGCAGTACTTC.

The chain carries TRBV5-1 and TRBJ1-2; D possibly corresponds to TRBD1 (5 bases). The CDR3 covers 12 residues. Germline CDR1 and CDR2: SGHRS and YFSETQ. Trimming took off 5 bases at V and 8 bases at J, with 13 bases between the two ends. The CDR3 DNA follows: TGCGCCAGCAGTACGGGGGGTGAAGGCTACACCTTC. Amino acid sequence: CASSTGGEGYTF. Combining the CDR3 with reference TRBV5-1 and TRBJ1-2 gives the whole variable domain KAGVTQTPRYLIKTRGQQVTLSCSPISGHRSVSWYQQTPGQGLQFLFEYFSETQRNKGNFPGRFSGRQFSNSRSEMNVSTLELGDSALYLCASSTGGEGYTFGSGTRLTVV.

At least ten counts were recorded for this clonotype. V gene TRBV7-2 combines with J gene TRBJ2-7; D unresolved. Germline V gene lookup returns CDR1 SGHTA and CDR2 FQGNSA. Trimming left V 2 bases short and J 4 bases short, with 6 bases between. This CDR3 has 12 residues. The CDR3 DNA reads TGTGCCAGCAGCTTAACGGGTTACGAGCAGTACTTC. Translating gives CASSLTGYEQYF.

This clonotype occurred many times. Here the CDR3 omits its conserved ending phenylalanine or tryptophan, so a read error is the likely source. The DNA is left out, because the CDR3 cannot be placed on it with certainty; the CDR3 is given as TCRdb lists it. The CDR3 region is CASRVSRDTI. V and J are TRBV2 and TRBJ1-1; the table assigns TRBD1, which was not confirmed against the DNA. Germline V gene sequence: CDR1 SNHLY, CDR2 FYNNEI. The CDR3 extends over 10 residues, inclusive of both ends.

This clonotype was counted ten times or more. The chain is built from TRBV10-2 and TRBJ2-2; 7 positions match TRBD1. Germline CDR1 reads WSHSY; CDR2 reads SAAADI. This CDR3 contains 16 residues. Unmatched junction bases numbered 9, after V lost 4 bases and J lost 4 bases. This CDR3 reads CASSAIQGPVTGELFF. DNA of the CDR3: TGCGCCAGCAGTGCTATACAGGGGCCGGTCACCGGGGAGCTGTTTTTT.

The chain carries TRBV3-1 and TRBJ1-2, with unresolved D. CDR3 size: 14 residues. The germline V gene encodes CDR1 LGHDT and CDR2 YNNKEL (reference sequence). The V end was cut by 4 bases, the J end by 4 bases, with 13 bases between. In DNA, the CDR3 is TGTGCCAGCAGCCCAGAAGCGTTGGGCTATGGCTACACCTTC. This codes for CASSPEALGYGYTF.

J is TRBJ1-2 and V is TRBV9; D might be TRBD1 (5 bases). Trimming left V 3 bases short and J 5 bases short, with 11 bases between. The CDR3 has 13 residues. Germline V gene sequence: CDR1 SGDLS, CDR2 YYNGEE. CDR3 protein: CASSEGTFYGYTF. CDR3 nucleotides: TGTGCCAGCAGCGAGGGGACTTTTTATGGCTACACCTTC.

This clonotype was observed many times. V gene TRBV4-1 combines with J gene TRBJ2-3, with 13 bases identical to TRBD2. This CDR3 has 16 amino acids. Losses at the gene ends were 2 bases for V and 5 bases for J; bases not matched to a gene: 4. Per germline, CDR1 MGHRA and CDR2 YSYEKL. The CDR3 coding sequence is TGCGCCAGCAGCCAAACTAGCGGGGGGGCCAGAGATACGCAGTATTTT. Residues: CASSQTSGGARDTQYF.

This clonotype has a count of ten or more. The chain links TRBV20-1 to TRBJ1-1; 8 bases match TRBD1. Germline loops: CDR1 DFQATT, CDR2 SNEGSKA (reference sequence). V dropped 6 bases and J dropped 7; count of bases not matched to a gene: 10. The CDR3 is made up of 13 amino acids. The CDR3 here is CSARTGRALEAFF. As DNA, the CDR3 is TGCAGTGCCCGGACAGGGAGGGCCCTTGAAGCTTTCTTT.

Ten or more counts support this clonotype. The chain carries TRBV5-1 and TRBJ2-7; TRBD1 agrees at 7 bases. The CDR3 sequence is 16 residues long. J lost 0 bases, V lost 4 bases, and 10 bases had no gene match. Germline V gene lookup returns CDR1 SGHRS and CDR2 YFSETQ. The CDR3 reads CASSARDSLFSYEQYF. CDR3 nucleotides: TGCGCCAGCAGCGCACGGGACAGTCTATTCTCCTACGAGCAGTACTTC. The entire variable domain, with the rest obtained from reference TRBV5-1 and TRBJ2-7, is as follows: KAGVTQTPRYLIKTRGQQVTLSCSPISGHRSVSWYQQTPGQGLQFLFEYFSETQRNKGNFPGRFSGRQFSNSRSEMNVSTLELGDSALYLCASSARDSLFSYEQYFGPGTRLTVT.

This clonotype was found many times. The chain employs TRBV7-2 and TRBJ2-5; D might be TRBD1 (5 bases). Trimming took 1 base from V and 1 from J, leaving 7 bases between them. This CDR3 is built from 14 residues. The germline gives CDR1 SGHTA, CDR2 FQGNSA. The CDR3 coding sequence is TGTGCCAGCAGCTTAGGGGGCCCCCAAGAGACCCAGTACTTC. It yields the protein CASSLGGPQETQYF.

This clonotype was recorded at least ten times. This chain uses TRBV23-1 with TRBJ2-7; D is perhaps TRBD2 (5 bases). TRBV23-1 is known as an ORF, though its function is uncertain. Trimming removed 4 bases at V and 9 bases at J, with 19 bases between. The CDR3 is made up of 14 amino acids. CDR3 residues: CASSPPAPPGRQYF. The CDR3 region has the DNA TGCGCCAGCAGTCCCCCCGCCCCCCCGGGGAGGCAGTACTTC.

This clonotype has ten or more counts. A read error is possible here, since a much larger clone lies one base away. The chain carries TRBV5-1 and TRBJ2-1, with 9 bases lining up with TRBD1. CDR1 SGHRS and CDR2 YFSETQ come from the germline V gene. CDR3 size: 17 residues. CDR3 sequence reads: CASSLFRVGQGVNEQLF. The CDR3 bases are TGCGCCAGCAGCTTGTTCCGCGTGGGACAGGGTGTCAATGAGCAGTTGTTC.

This clonotype has at least ten counts. This chain links TRBV29-1 with TRBJ1-6; TRBD1 might be the D (6 bases). Looked up from germline, CDR1 is SQVTM and CDR2 is ANQGSEA. The V gene lost 6 bases and the J gene lost 6 bases, with 21 bases spanning the gap. The CDR3 loop spans 16 amino acids. Here the CDR3 reads CSVPRDTPFCNSPLHF. CDR3 DNA sequence: TGCAGCGTGCCCCGGGACACCCCTTTTTGTAATTCACCCCTCCACTTT.